The clone carrying this T cell receptor beta chain was observed a handful of times. This sample was included in a study of blood T cells in healthy people across ages. The people who gave samples were healthy Caucasians from Russia, aged roughly 6 to 90. The germline V and J ends were trimmed by 7 bases and 0 bases, with 9 bases remaining between them. The germline CDR1 and CDR2 sequences are MDHEN and SYDVKM. The CDR3 runs 13 residues. The second PCR ran 7 to 11 cycles with a sample-barcoded 5' primer and J-beta primers. TCRdb re-called the 5' RACE reads through MiXCR, storing one row per CDR3 protein. This sample yields over 750,000 distinct CDR3 sequences, of which roughly 25% are seen a single time; under 10% belongs to the top ten. The same data also went into a second study, on T cells of mothers and their children. That work contributes: Study donors consisted of a few healthy Caucasian mothers and their six children.

The V call is TRBV28, the J call TRBJ1-1; no definite D call. This receptor was obtained from a boy under 18 in good health. Sequences were obtained from blood. As DNA, the CDR3 is TGTGCCAGCACCCAAGGCCTGAACACTGAAGCTTTCTTT. Its translation is CASTQGLNTEAFF.